Listed below are T cell receptor beta chains from one sample, sequenced in a study of shared clonotypes between healthy human individuals. Sequencing used immunoSEQ multiplex PCR; TCRdb keeps in-frame clones, though not all of them. The data contain about 1.1 million clones, around 78% of them singletons. Source material: memory CD4+ T cells from PBMCs. These receptors were collected from a man aged 18 to 30 in good health. Some clones in this sample may be carry-over from other donors' samples. The CDR3 runs from the conserved cysteine through the conserved F or W. D genes are given only for firm matches. Some rows have no size entry. The others give once, few or many, or a class for an expanded clone.

clone_size,d_call,v_call,j_call,cdr3_aa,cdr3_nt
NA,NA,TRBV28,TRBJ2-7,CASSLAGYEQYF,TGTGCCAGCAGTTTAGCCGGCTACGAGCAGTACTTC
NA,NA,TRBV6-5,TRBJ2-2,CASSYSWAGELFF,TGTGCCAGCAGTTACTCATGGGCCGGGGAGCTGTTTTTT
NA,NA,TRBV30,TRBJ2-7,CAWTGFSYEQYF,TGTGCCTGGACAGGTTTTTCCTACGAGCAGTACTTC
few,NA,TRBV5-1,TRBJ2-5,CASSLSTTDQETQYF,TGCGCCAGCAGCTTGTCCACGACAGACCAAGAGACCCAGTACTTC
NA,NA,TRBV30,TRBJ2-4,CAWSVSGAKNIQYF,TGTGCCTGGAGTGTAAGTGGAGCCAAAAACATTCAGTACTTC
NA,NA,TRBV5-4,TRBJ2-7,CASSRPGAEGEQYF,TGTGCCAGCAGCCGGCCGGGGGCCGAGGGCGAGCAGTACTTC
NA,TRBD1,TRBV10-1,TRBJ1-1,CATIRGQITEAFF,TGCGCCACTATCAGGGGGCAGATCACTGAAGCTTTCTTT
NA,NA,TRBV27,TRBJ1-1,CASSFHGGNTEAFF,TGTGCCAGCAGTTTCCACGGAGGGAACACTGAAGCTTTCTTT
NA,NA,TRBV20-1,TRBJ2-5,CSAMGETQYF,TGCAGTGCTATGGGGGAGACCCAGTACTTC
NA,NA,TRBV5-4,TRBJ2-2,CASSSKTNANTGELFF,TGTGCCAGCAGCTCAAAGACTAACGCGAACACCGGGGAGCTGTTTTTT
NA,TRBD2,TRBV9,TRBJ2-1,CASTKGSSGSFHEQFF,TGTGCCAGCACCAAGGGGTCTAGCGGGAGTTTCCATGAGCAGTTCTTC
NA,NA,TRBV2,TRBJ2-7,CASSEETVSYEQYF,TGTGCCAGCAGTGAAGAGACAGTGTCCTACGAGCAGTACTTC
NA,TRBD2,TRBV5-1,TRBJ2-5,CASSPGTSGSQETQYF,TGCGCCAGCAGCCCAGGGACTAGCGGGAGCCAAGAGACCCAGTACTTC
NA,NA,TRBV7-2,TRBJ1-4,CASSAQGSNEKLFF,TGTGCCAGCAGTGCTCAGGGCAGCAATGAAAAACTGTTTTTT
NA,NA,TRBV5-1,TRBJ2-4,CASGNGGNIQYF,TGCGCCAGCGGCAACGGGGGAAACATTCAGTACTTC
NA,NA,TRBV6-5,TRBJ1-1,CASSSTFVKTEAFF,TGTGCCAGCAGTTCGACATTCGTTAAGACTGAAGCTTTCTTT
NA,TRBD2,TRBV7-3,TRBJ2-1,CASSVTSGSVSEQFF,TGTGCCAGCAGCGTGACTAGCGGGAGCGTATCGGAGCAGTTCTTC
NA,NA,TRBV28,TRBJ2-5,CASSTRSTGVEETQYF,TGTGCCAGCAGTACTCGGAGTACAGGTGTGGAAGAGACCCAGTACTTC
NA,TRBD2,TRBV7-9,TRBJ2-1,CASSSGRAYEQFF,TGTGCCAGCAGTAGCGGGAGGGCCTATGAGCAGTTCTTC
few,TRBD1,TRBV5-1,TRBJ1-2,CASSPGQGALSYGYTF,TGCGCCAGCAGCCCGGGACAGGGGGCGTTATCATATGGCTACACCTTC
many,NA,TRBV7-2,TRBJ2-1,CASSLGSSGHNEQFF,TGTGCCAGCAGCTTAGGGTCCTCCGGCCACAATGAGCAGTTCTTC
NA,NA,TRBV2,TRBJ2-5,CASRTKETQYF,TGTGCCAGCCGGACGAAAGAGACCCAGTACTTC
NA,NA,TRBV18,TRBJ2-4,CASSGATDQYF,TGTGCCAGCTCCGGGGCCACCGATCAGTACTTC
few,NA,TRBV11-3,TRBJ1-2,CASSQGRTINNRVNYGYTF,TGTGCCAGCAGCCAGGGGAGGACAATAAACAATAGGGTCAACTATGGCTACACCTTC
NA,NA,TRBV15,TRBJ2-7,CATSRGKVFSYEQYF,TGTGCCACCAGCAGAGGGAAAGTTTTTTCCTACGAGCAGTACTTC
NA,NA,TRBV5-1,TRBJ2-4,CASSSTLENIQYF,TGCGCCAGCAGCTCAACGTTAGAAAACATTCAGTACTTC
NA,TRBD1,TRBV10-3,TRBJ1-2,CAISESNPGTGGEGYTF,TGTGCCATCAGTGAGTCGAACCCCGGGACAGGGGGCGAAGGCTACACCTTC
NA,TRBD2,TRBV18,TRBJ2-3,CASSPPGTSGNRDTQYF,TGTGCCAGCTCACCACCCGGGACTAGCGGGAATCGGGATACGCAGTATTTT
NA,NA,TRBV5-1,TRBJ2-5,CASSLESGAWETQYF,TGCGCCAGCAGCTTGGAATCGGGGGCGTGGGAGACCCAGTACTTC
few,NA,TRBV11-2,TRBJ1-3,CASSPGAGRAISGNTIYF,TGTGCCAGCAGCCCGGGGGCTGGCAGGGCGATCTCTGGAAACACCATATATTTT
NA,TRBD1,TRBV4-1,TRBJ2-2,CASSQDQVWGQGDPGELFF,TGCGCCAGCAGCCAAGATCAGGTGTGGGGACAGGGAGATCCCGGGGAGCTGTTTTTT
NA,NA,TRBV28,TRBJ1-2,CASSSGPNYGYTF,TGTGCCAGCAGTTCCGGACCCAACTATGGCTACACCTTC
few,NA,TRBV19,TRBJ2-7,CASSTARGAYEQYF,TGTGCCAGTAGTACCGCCAGAGGCGCCTACGAGCAGTACTTC
NA,TRBD2,TRBV10-3,TRBJ2-3,CAISERLAGVDTQYF,TGTGCCATCAGTGAGAGACTAGCGGGAGTAGATACGCAGTATTTT
NA,TRBD1,TRBV18,TRBJ2-7,CASSPDRGTYEQYF,TGTGCCAGCTCACCTGACAGGGGGACCTACGAGCAGTACTTC
NA,NA,TRBV6-5,TRBJ2-7,CASSYLWDPSYYEQYF,TGTGCCAGCAGTTACTTGTGGGACCCCTCCTACTACGAGCAGTACTTC
NA,NA,TRBV25-1,TRBJ2-3,CASSATVGRPDTQYF,TGTGCCAGCAGCGCTACGGTGGGGCGTCCAGATACGCAGTATTTT
NA,NA,TRBV2,TRBJ1-6,CASTGTSSYNSPLHF,TGTGCCAGCACCGGTACATCCTCCTATAATTCACCCCTCCACTTT
NA,NA,TRBV18,TRBJ2-4,CASSPPGSAKNIQYF,TGTGCCAGCTCACCCCCAGGGAGCGCCAAAAACATTCAGTACTTC
NA,TRBD1,TRBV18,TRBJ1-2,CASSLDRIYGYTF,TGTGCCAGCTCCCTGGACAGGATCTATGGCTACACCTTC
few,NA,TRBV30,TRBJ1-5,CAWTRQHNQPQHF,TGTGCCTGGACCCGACAGCACAATCAGCCCCAGCATTTT